A single TCR beta chain is shown here with its context. Profiled with immunoSEQ multiplex PCR; TCRdb holds only in-frame clones, not every one. Of just over 150,000 clones listed, 84% are singletons. This entry comes from a study of blood T cell repertoires in COVID-19. In the study overall: Italy, Spain and the United States were the sources of the convalescent and acute COVID-19 samples.

V lost 4 bases, J lost 5 bases, and 9 bases stayed unmatched. The CDR3 totals 17 residues. Germline V lookup: CDR1 SGHNT, CDR2 YENEEA. Sequenced material: peripheral blood. The V and J genes are TRBV11-3 and TRBJ2-1, with 12 bases lining up with TRBD2. The sequence was collected from a woman aged 45-60 years with acute or convalescent COVID-19. CDR3 in amino acids: CASSSPRTSGDNNEQFF. The CDR3 DNA reads TGTGCCAGCAGCTCCCCTCGGACTAGCGGGGATAACAATGAGCAGTTCTTC.